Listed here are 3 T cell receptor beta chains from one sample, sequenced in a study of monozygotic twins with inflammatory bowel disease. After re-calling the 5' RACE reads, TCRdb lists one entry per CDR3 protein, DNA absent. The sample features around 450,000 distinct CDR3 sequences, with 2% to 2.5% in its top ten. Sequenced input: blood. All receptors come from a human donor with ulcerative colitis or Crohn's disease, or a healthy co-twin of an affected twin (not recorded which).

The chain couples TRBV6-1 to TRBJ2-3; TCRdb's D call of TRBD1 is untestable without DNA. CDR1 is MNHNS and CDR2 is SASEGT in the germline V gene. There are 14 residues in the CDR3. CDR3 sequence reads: CASMSRPNEEPQYF.

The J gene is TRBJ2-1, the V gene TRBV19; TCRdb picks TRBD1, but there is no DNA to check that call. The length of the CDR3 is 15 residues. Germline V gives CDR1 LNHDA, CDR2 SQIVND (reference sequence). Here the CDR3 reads CASMGTQTGWGEQFF.

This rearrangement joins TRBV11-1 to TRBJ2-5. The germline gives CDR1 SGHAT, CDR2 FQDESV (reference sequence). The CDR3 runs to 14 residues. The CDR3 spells CASSFGNLGETQYF.